Below are 12 T cell receptor beta chains sequenced from a single sample in a study of control samples from healthy donors and cancer patients. Assay used: immunoSEQ multiplex PCR; TCRdb lists only in-frame clones, some missing. The profile shows around 52,000 clones, less than 95% of them singletons. Sequencing was done on a sample of PBMCs. These receptor sequences come from a man in his thirties or forties with colorectal cancer.

Concerning this clone: The sample carries other DNA sequences with the same CDR3. The chain is built from TRBV5-1 and TRBJ2-3; D not certain. V gave up 4 bases and J gave up 1 base, with 7 bases separating them. This CDR3 region has 13 residues. Germline CDR1 SGHRS, CDR2 YFSETQ. This CDR3 reads CASSTQGTDTQYF. DNA of the CDR3: TGCGCCAGCAGCACTCAAGGCACAGATACGCAGTATTTT.

The chain combines TRBV19 with TRBJ2-2, with TRBD2 matching over 11 bases. The CDR3 is 18 amino acids. V shed 5 bases, J shed 5 bases, and the junction held 13 bases outside the gene matches. Germline V gene lookup returns CDR1 LNHDA and CDR2 SQIVND (reference sequence). The CDR3 region has the DNA TGTGCCAGTAGTGAAGTTAGCGGGGGGGCCGGAGGTACCGGGGAGCTGTTTTTT. Translating it yields CASSEVSGGAGGTGELFF.

The J gene is TRBJ1-4, the V gene TRBV7-8; D is ambiguous. Germline V gives CDR1 SGHVS, CDR2 FQNEAQ. The CDR3 extends over 16 amino acids. The V end was cut by 7 bases, the J end by 2 bases, with 17 bases between. CDR3 bases: TGTGCCAGCACGAATGAGGGAGTCGTGACTAATGAAAAACTGTTTTTT. Translating it yields CASTNEGVVTNEKLFF.

The rearrangement uses TRBV30 and TRBJ1-1, with a weak D call TRBD1 (6 bases). Per the germline V gene, CDR1 is GTSNPN and CDR2 is SVGIG (reference sequence). The CDR3 contains 11 residues. V was pared by 3 bases and J by 11 bases, with 13 bases between. The CDR3 loop reads CAWRTGLGAFF. The CDR3 region has the DNA TGTGCCTGGAGGACAGGCCTTGGGGCTTTCTTT.

CDR3 DNA sequence: TGTGCCAGTAGTAAGGACAGGGGCACTGAAGCTTTCTTT. Translation: CASSKDRGTEAFF. The chain has TRBV19 and TRBJ1-1, with 9 bases that match TRBD1. Germline assignment: CDR1 LNHDA and CDR2 SQIVND (reference sequence). The CDR3 spans 13 residues. The V and J ends lost 4 bases and 4 bases, in that order; junction bases with no gene match: 1.

Of note for this clone: This specimen includes other DNA sequences encoding the same CDR3. The chain couples TRBV12-3 or TRBV12-4 to TRBJ1-2; D unresolved. The length of the CDR3 is 12 residues. Trimming removed 3 bases at V and 2 bases at J, with 4 bases between. The CDR3 DNA sequence: TGTGCCAGCAGTTTGACGAACTATGGCTACACCTTC. Translated, it gives CASSLTNYGYTF.

The chain carries TRBV5-1 and TRBJ2-2; 7 nucleotides align to TRBD1. CDR3 length equals 15 residues. The V gene end was trimmed by 2 bases and the J gene end by 5 bases; junction bases not matched to a gene: 6. CDR1 is SGHRS, CDR2 YFSETQ, per germline. The CDR3 reads CASSLPTGVTGELFF. The CDR3 nucleotides are TGCGCCAGCAGCTTACCCACAGGGGTAACCGGGGAGCTGTTTTTT.

This clone occurred once. The V gene is TRBV19, the J gene TRBJ2-5, with a possible D match to TRBD2 (7 bases). Per germline, CDR1 LNHDA and CDR2 SQIVND (reference sequence). V was trimmed by 7 bases and J by 2 bases, leaving 29 bases between them. This CDR3 spans 19 amino acids. CDR3 nucleotide sequence: TGTGCCAGTATTGGATTAGTCCGCGGGGGCGATTCCTTTCAAGAGACCCAGTACTTC. It codes for CASIGLVRGGDSFQETQYF.

The chain recombines TRBV7-2 with TRBJ1-3; no definite D call. From germline, CDR1 is SGHTA and CDR2 FQGNSA. V lost 7 bases and J lost 0, with 13 bases in between. The CDR3 length is 15 residues. CDR3 sequence: CASITRGNSGNTIYF. The CDR3 region has the DNA TGTGCCAGCATCACTAGAGGGAACTCTGGAAACACCATATATTTT.

The chain is built from TRBV6-5 and TRBJ2-3, with D possibly TRBD2 on 5 matching bases. The germline gives CDR1 MNHEY, CDR2 SVGAGI. CDR3 size: 15 residues. With 4 bases removed from V and 2 bases from J, the gap between germline ends came to 13 bases. This CDR3 reads CASSLDWGDTDTQYF. For the CDR3, the DNA is TGTGCCAGCAGTTTGGACTGGGGAGACACAGATACGCAGTATTTT.

The chain combines TRBV11-2 with TRBJ1-2; no definite D call. This CDR3 has 13 amino acids. V was cut by 0 bases and J by 8 bases, with 10 bases left in between. Germline loops: CDR1 SGHAT, CDR2 FQNNGV. CDR3 protein: CASSLEPPGGYTF. CDR3 coding DNA: TGTGCCAGCAGCTTAGAACCCCCGGGAGGCTACACCTTC.

The chain recombines TRBV7-9 with TRBJ2-5; TRBD1 might be the D (6 bases). This CDR3 contains 14 residues. V shed 2 bases and J shed 5 bases, with 12 bases lying between them. The germline gives CDR1 SEHNR, CDR2 FQNEAQ (reference sequence). This CDR3 is CASSLTGSRETQYF. The CDR3 DNA reads TGTGCCAGCAGCTTAACAGGGTCCAGGGAGACCCAGTACTTC.